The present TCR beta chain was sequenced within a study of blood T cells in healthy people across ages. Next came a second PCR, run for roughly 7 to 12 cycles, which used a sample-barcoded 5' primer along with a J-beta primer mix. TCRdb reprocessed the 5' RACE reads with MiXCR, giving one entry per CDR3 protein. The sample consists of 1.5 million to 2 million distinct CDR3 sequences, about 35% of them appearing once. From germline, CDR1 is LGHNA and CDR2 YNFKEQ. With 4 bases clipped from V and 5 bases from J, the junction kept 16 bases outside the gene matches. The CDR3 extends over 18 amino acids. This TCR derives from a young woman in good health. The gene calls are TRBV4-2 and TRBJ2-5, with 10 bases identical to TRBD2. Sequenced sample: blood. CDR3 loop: CASSRSGSGGAGRETQYF. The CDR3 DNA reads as TGTGCCAGCAGCCGGTCGGGCAGCGGGGGGGCCGGGCGTGAGACCCAGTACTTC.